These 10 T cell receptor beta chains originate from one sample sequenced in a study of OX40 agonist ivuxolimab in advanced cancers. This table comes from immunoSEQ multiplex PCR, and its TCRdb copy is limited to in-frame clones, with some not included. Among 15,000 or so clones, approximately 80% were seen once, and the ten largest hold around 33%. The input for sequencing was CD4+ or CD8+ T cells sorted from blood, taken in a trial of the OX40 agonist ivuxolimab. These receptors all stem from an adult with an advanced solid tumor such as melanoma, head and neck, liver or kidney cancer.

CDR3 DNA sequence: TGTGCCAGCAGCCCAGGGGCGGGGGGCACTGAAGCTTTCTTT. Its translation is CASSPGAGGTEAFF. This chain links TRBV6-5 with TRBJ1-1, with D possibly being TRBD1 (6 bases). The CDR3 runs 14 residues. Germline V CDR1 and CDR2: MNHEY, SVGAGI. V was shortened by 6 bases and J by 4 bases, with 15 bases between the two germline ends.

On this clone: At the DNA level, this CDR3 is encoded by other sequences in the same sample as well. The J gene is TRBJ2-5, the V gene TRBV5-1; D uncertain. Germline-derived CDR1 and CDR2 are SGHRS and YFSETQ. This CDR3 is 11 amino acids long. Trimming removed 2 bases from V and 1 base from J, with 0 bases in between. The CDR3 protein is CASSFQETQYF. CDR3 DNA sequence: TGCGCCAGCAGCTTCCAAGAGACCCAGTACTTC.

V is TRBV29-1 and J is TRBJ2-1; a weak D match, TRBD2 (5 bases). The CDR3 extends over 13 amino acids. V was clipped by 1 base and J by 8 bases, with 12 bases between them. Germline assignment: CDR1 SQVTM and CDR2 ANQGSEA. CDR3 in amino acids: CSVEASSFDEQFF. CDR3 DNA: TGCAGCGTTGAAGCCTCTAGCTTCGATGAGCAGTTCTTC.

This chain's CDR3 is CASTRERVPYEQYF. The CDR3, as DNA: TGTGCCAGCACCAGGGAACGGGTACCCTACGAGCAGTACTTC. The rearrangement uses TRBV13 and TRBJ2-7, with D possibly TRBD1 on 5 matching bases. The length of the CDR3 is 14 residues. The ends were cut back, 7 bases at V and 2 bases at J, with 15 bases in the middle. Germline lookup yields CDR1 PRHDT and CDR2 FYEKMQ (reference sequence). The whole variable domain, remainder taken from reference TRBV13 and TRBJ2-7, is AAGVIQSPRHLIKEKRETATLKCYPIPRHDTVYWYQQGPGQDPQFLISFYEKMQSDKGSIPDRFSAQQFSDYHSELNMSSLELGDSALYFCASTRERVPYEQYFGPGTRLTVT.

V gene TRBV5-1 combines with J gene TRBJ2-1, with TRBD2 matching over 8 bases. The CDR3 covers 15 residues. Germline V gene sequence: CDR1 SGHRS, CDR2 YFSETQ. The trim removed 5 bases at V and 4 bases at J, leaving 8 bases unmatched. The CDR3 DNA reads TGCGCCAGCAGACCAAGCGGGAGCCCATACAATGAGCAGTTCTTC. This translates into CASRPSGSPYNEQFF.

This clone came up once. This rearrangement joins TRBV6-1 to TRBJ1-1; no clear D gene. The CDR3 runs to 13 residues. V gave up 9 bases and J gave up 0 bases, with 11 bases separating them. From germline, CDR1 is MNHNS and CDR2 SASEGT. The CDR3 DNA sequence: TGTGCCAGTATTGACACTATGAACACTGAAGCTTTCTTT. This sequence encodes CASIDTMNTEAFF.

V usage is TRBV19 and J usage is TRBJ2-1; the D gene is possibly TRBD1 (5 bases). The CDR3 runs 15 residues. V dropped 1 base and J dropped 6 bases, with 13 bases sitting between them. Per germline, CDR1 LNHDA and CDR2 SQIVND (reference sequence). The CDR3 here is CASSIVAGPGNEQFF. The CDR3 DNA reads as TGTGCCAGTAGTATAGTAGCAGGGCCAGGCAATGAGCAGTTCTTC.

The chain carries TRBV7-6 and TRBJ2-7; 8 bases line up with TRBD1. Germline CDR1 reads SGHVS; CDR2 reads FNYEAQ. This CDR3 has 15 amino acids. With 4 bases clipped from V and 6 bases from J, the junction kept 11 bases outside the gene matches. CDR3 coding DNA: TGTGCCAGCAGCTCCGAATCCGGGACAGGCATCGAGCAGTACTTC. Amino acid sequence: CASSSESGTGIEQYF. Variable domain in full (rest from reference TRBV7-6 and TRBJ2-7): GAGVSQSPRYKVTKRGQDVALRCDPISGHVSLYWYRQALGQGPEFLTYFNYEAQQDKSGLPNDRFSAERPEGSISTLTIQRTEQRDSAMYRCASSSESGTGIEQYFGPGTRLTVT.

The CDR3 DNA sequence: TGTGCCTGGAGTGTAGGTCAGGGTCTTCCACCCCTCCACTTT. It is translated as CAWSVGQGLPPLHF. This chain links TRBV30 with TRBJ1-6, with D perhaps TRBD1 (5 bases). This CDR3 comprises 14 residues. The germline V and J ends were trimmed by 0 bases and 11 bases, with 14 bases remaining between them. Germline V CDR1 and CDR2: GTSNPN, SVGIG (reference sequence). Filled out from reference TRBV30 and TRBJ1-6, the complete variable domain reads SQTIHQWPATLVQPVGSPLSLECTVEGTSNPNLYWYRQAAGRGLQLLFYSVGIGQISSEVPQNLSASRPQDRQFILSSKKLLLSDSGFYLCAWSVGQGLPPLHFGNGTRLTVT.

The rearrangement links TRBV7-9 to TRBJ2-7; D is uncertain. The ends were cut back, 5 bases at V and 2 bases at J, with 7 bases in the middle. The CDR3 is made up of 12 amino acids. The germline gives CDR1 SEHNR, CDR2 FQNEAQ (reference sequence). The CDR3 loop is CASSPLTYEQYF. In DNA form, the CDR3 reads TGTGCCAGCAGCCCGCTCACCTACGAGCAGTACTTC.